This T cell receptor (beta chain) was recorded in a study of blood T cell repertoires in COVID-19. This CDR3 is built from 14 residues. The V gene's germline CDR1 is MNHNY and CDR2 SVGAGI (reference sequence). V shed 3 bases and J 5 bases; nucleotides not matched to a gene: 3. Authors' data handling: Quantification of nucleated cells was approximated via reference gene primer amplification. TCRdb's table, derived via immunoSEQ multiplex PCR, lists solely in-frame clones and lacks some. The V and J calls and clone size come from that table; D and trimming were worked out from the DNA. The sample includes roughly 46,000 clones, 70% to 90% of them seen just once.

The clonotype comes from a man aged 50-59 years with active COVID-19. This chain links TRBV6-6 with TRBJ1-1; 10 bases fit TRBD1. Sequencing was performed on peripheral blood. The CDR3 loop is CASSYGTGETEAFF. The CDR3 DNA sequence: TGTGCCAGCAGTTATGGGACAGGGGAGACTGAAGCTTTCTTT.